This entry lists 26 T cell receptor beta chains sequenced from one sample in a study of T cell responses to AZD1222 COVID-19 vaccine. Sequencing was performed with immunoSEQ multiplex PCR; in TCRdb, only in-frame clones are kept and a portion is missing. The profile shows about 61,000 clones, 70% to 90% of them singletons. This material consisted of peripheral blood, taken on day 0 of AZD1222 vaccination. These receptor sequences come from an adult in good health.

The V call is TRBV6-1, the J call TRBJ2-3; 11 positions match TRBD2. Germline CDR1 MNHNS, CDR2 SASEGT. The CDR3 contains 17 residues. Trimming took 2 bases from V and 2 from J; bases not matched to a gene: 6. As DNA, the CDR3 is TGTGCCAGCAGTGAACTGGGACTAGCGGTAAACACAGATACGCAGTATTTT. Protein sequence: CASSELGLAVNTDTQYF.

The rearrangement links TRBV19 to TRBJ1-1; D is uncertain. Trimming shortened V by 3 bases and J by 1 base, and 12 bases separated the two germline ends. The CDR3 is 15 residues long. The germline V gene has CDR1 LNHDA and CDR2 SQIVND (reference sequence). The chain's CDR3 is CASSMLTGRNTEAFF. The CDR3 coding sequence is TGTGCCAGTAGTATGTTGACCGGGAGGAACACTGAAGCTTTCTTT.

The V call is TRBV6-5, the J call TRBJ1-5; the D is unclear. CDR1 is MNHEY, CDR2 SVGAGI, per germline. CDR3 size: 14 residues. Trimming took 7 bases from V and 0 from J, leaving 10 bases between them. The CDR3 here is CASTGHSSNQPQHF. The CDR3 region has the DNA TGTGCCAGCACGGGTCACTCTAGCAATCAGCCCCAGCATTTT.

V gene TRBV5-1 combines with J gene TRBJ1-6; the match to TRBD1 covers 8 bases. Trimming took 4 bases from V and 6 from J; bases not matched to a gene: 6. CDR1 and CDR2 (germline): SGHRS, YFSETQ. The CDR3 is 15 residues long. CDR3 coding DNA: TGCGCCAGCAGCCCGGGACAGGAGCCTAATTCACCCCTCCACTTT. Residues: CASSPGQEPNSPLHF.

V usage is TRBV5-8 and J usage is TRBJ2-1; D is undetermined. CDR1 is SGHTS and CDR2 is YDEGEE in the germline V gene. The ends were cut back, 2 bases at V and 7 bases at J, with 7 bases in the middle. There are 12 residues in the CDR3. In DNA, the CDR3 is TGTGCCAGCAGCTTCCGAAGAAATGAGCAGTTCTTC. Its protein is CASSFRRNEQFF.

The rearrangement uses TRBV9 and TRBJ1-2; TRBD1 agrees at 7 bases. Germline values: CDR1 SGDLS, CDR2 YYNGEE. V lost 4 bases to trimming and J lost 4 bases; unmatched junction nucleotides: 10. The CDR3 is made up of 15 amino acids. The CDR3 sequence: CASSSQGQGVYGYTF. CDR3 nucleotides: TGTGCCAGCAGCTCCCAAGGGCAGGGGGTCTATGGCTACACCTTC.

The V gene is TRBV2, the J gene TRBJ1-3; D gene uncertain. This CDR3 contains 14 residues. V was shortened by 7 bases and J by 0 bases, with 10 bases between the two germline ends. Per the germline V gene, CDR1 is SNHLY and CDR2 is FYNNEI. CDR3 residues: CASKPGASGNTIYF. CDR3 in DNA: TGTGCCAGCAAGCCCGGTGCCTCTGGAAACACCATATATTTT.

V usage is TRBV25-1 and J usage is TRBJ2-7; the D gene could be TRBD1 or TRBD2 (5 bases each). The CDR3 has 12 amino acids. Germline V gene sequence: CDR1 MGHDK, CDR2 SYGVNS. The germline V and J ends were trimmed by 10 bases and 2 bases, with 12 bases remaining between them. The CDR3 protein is CATGTTAYEQYF. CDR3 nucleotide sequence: TGTGCCACCGGGACCACCGCCTACGAGCAGTACTTC.

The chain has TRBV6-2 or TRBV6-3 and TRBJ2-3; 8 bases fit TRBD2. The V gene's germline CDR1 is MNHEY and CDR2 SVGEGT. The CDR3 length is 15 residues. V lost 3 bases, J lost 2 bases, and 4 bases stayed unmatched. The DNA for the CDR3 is TGTGCCAGCAGTTATACTAGCGGTCTCACAGATACGCAGTATTTT. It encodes CASSYTSGLTDTQYF.

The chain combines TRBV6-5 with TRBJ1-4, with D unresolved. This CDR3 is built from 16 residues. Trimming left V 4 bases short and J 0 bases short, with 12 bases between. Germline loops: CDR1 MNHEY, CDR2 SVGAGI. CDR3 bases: TGTGCCAGCAGTTTCTCCGAGGGCGCAACTAATGAAAAACTGTTTTTT. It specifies CASSFSEGATNEKLFF.

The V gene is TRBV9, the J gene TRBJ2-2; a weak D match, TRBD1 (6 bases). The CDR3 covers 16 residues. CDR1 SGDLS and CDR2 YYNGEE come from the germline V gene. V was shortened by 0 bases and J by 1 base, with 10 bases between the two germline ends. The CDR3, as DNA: TGTGCCAGCAGCGTAGCAGGGGATTGGAACACCGGGGAGCTGTTTTTT. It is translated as CASSVAGDWNTGELFF.

CDR3 amino acids: CASSNRLAGSTDTQYF. The CDR3 DNA follows: TGTGCCAGCAGCAACCGACTAGCGGGGAGCACAGATACGCAGTATTTT. This sequence joins TRBV5-4 and TRBJ2-3; TRBD2 matches at 11 bases. J was trimmed by 0 bases and V by 4 bases; bases with no gene match: 4. The CDR3 loop spans 16 amino acids. The germline V gene encodes CDR1 SGHNT and CDR2 YYREEE (reference sequence).

The CDR3 bases are TGTGCCAGCAGCTCGGGCCCGGGACAGTTGGGAGAGACCCAGTACTTC. The encoded protein is CASSSGPGQLGETQYF. The chain carries TRBV5-4 and TRBJ2-5; 7 bases are a match to TRBD1. Germline V gene sequence: CDR1 SGHNT, CDR2 YYREEE (reference sequence). This CDR3 spans 16 amino acids. V was clipped by 3 bases and J by 4 bases; unmatched bases: 12.

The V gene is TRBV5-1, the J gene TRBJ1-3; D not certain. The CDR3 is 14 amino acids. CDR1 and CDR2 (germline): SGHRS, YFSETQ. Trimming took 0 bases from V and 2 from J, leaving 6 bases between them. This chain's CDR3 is CASSLASAGNTIYF. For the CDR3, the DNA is TGCGCCAGCAGCTTGGCCTCGGCTGGAAACACCATATATTTT. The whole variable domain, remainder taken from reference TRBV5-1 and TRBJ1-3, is KAGVTQTPRYLIKTRGQQVTLSCSPISGHRSVSWYQQTPGQGLQFLFEYFSETQRNKGNFPGRFSGRQFSNSRSEMNVSTLELGDSALYLCASSLASAGNTIYFGEGSWLTVV.

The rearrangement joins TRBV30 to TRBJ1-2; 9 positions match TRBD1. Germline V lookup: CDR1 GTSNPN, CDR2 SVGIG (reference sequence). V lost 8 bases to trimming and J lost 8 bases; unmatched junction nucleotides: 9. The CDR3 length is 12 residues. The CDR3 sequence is CARSGTGSGYTF. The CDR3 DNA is TGTGCCCGCTCCGGGACAGGGTCCGGCTACACCTTC.

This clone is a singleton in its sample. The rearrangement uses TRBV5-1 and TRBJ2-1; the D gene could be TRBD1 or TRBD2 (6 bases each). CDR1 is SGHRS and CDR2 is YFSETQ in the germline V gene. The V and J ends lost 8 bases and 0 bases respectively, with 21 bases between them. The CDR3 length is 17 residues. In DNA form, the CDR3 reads TGCGCCAGTACCCGATTGGGGGGACAAAGCTCCTACAATGAGCAGTTCTTC. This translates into CASTRLGGQSSYNEQFF.

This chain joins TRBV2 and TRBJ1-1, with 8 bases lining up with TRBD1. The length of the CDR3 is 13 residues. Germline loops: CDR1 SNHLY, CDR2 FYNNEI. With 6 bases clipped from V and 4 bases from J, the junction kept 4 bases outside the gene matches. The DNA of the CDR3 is TGTGCCAGCAGAATAACAGGGGGCACTGAAGCTTTCTTT. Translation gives CASRITGGTEAFF.

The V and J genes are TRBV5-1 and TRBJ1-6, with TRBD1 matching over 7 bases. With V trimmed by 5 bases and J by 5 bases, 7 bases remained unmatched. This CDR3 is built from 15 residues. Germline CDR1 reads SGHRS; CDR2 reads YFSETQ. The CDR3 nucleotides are TGCGCCAGCAGTGGGGCAGGGGGTGATAATTCACCCCTCCACTTT. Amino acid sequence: CASSGAGGDNSPLHF.

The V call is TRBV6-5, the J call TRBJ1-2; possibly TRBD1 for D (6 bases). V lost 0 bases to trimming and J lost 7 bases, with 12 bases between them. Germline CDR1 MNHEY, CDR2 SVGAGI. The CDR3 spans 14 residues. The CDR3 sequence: CASSYSEGDGGYTF. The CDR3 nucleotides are TGTGCCAGCAGTTACTCGGAGGGGGATGGTGGCTACACCTTC.

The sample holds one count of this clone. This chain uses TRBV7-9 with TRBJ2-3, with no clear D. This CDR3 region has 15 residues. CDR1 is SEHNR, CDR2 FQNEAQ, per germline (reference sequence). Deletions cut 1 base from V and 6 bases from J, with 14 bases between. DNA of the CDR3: TGTGCCAGCAGCTTAGGTCGGTATACCCAGGATACGCAGTATTTT. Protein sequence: CASSLGRYTQDTQYF.

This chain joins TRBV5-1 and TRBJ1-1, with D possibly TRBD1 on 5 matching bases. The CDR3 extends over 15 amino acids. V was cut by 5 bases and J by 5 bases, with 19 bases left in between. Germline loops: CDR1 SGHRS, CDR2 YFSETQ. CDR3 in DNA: TGCGCCAGCAGGTTGACAGTCTTGGGTGTGACTGAAGCTTTCTTT. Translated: CASRLTVLGVTEAFF. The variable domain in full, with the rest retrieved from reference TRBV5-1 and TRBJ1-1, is KAGVTQTPRYLIKTRGQQVTLSCSPISGHRSVSWYQQTPGQGLQFLFEYFSETQRNKGNFPGRFSGRQFSNSRSEMNVSTLELGDSALYLCASRLTVLGVTEAFFGQGTRLTVV.

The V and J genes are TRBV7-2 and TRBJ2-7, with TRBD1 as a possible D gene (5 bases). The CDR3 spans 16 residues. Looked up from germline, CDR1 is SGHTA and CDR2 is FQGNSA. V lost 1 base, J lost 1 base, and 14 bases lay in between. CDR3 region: CASSLGTPTNSYEQYF. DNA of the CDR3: TGTGCCAGCAGCTTAGGGACACCAACCAATTCCTACGAGCAGTACTTC.

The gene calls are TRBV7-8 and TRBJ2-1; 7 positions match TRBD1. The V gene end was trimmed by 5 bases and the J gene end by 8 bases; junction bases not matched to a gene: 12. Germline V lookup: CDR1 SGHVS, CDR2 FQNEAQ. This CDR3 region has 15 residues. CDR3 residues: CASSHRTGVPHEQFF. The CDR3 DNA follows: TGTGCCAGCAGCCACCGGACAGGCGTCCCCCATGAGCAGTTCTTC.

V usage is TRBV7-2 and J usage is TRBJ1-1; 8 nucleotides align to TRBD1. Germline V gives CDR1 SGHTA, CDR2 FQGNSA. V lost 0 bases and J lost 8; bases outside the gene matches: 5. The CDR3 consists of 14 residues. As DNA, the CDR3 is TGTGCCAGCAGCTTAGCTACAGGGGGATTCGAAGCTTTCTTT. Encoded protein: CASSLATGGFEAFF.

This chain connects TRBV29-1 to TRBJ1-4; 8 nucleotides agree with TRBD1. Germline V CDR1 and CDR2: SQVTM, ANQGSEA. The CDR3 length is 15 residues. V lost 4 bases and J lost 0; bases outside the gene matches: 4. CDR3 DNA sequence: TGCAGCGTTGGCCGGGACAGGTCAACTAATGAAAAACTGTTTTTT. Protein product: CSVGRDRSTNEKLFF.

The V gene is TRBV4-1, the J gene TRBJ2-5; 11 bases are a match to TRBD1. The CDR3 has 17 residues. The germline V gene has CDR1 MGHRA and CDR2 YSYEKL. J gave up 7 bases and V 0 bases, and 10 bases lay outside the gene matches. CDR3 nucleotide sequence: TGCGCCAGCAGCCAAGATGTGCAGGACAGGGGGCTTGTGACCCAGTACTTC. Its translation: CASSQDVQDRGLVTQYF.